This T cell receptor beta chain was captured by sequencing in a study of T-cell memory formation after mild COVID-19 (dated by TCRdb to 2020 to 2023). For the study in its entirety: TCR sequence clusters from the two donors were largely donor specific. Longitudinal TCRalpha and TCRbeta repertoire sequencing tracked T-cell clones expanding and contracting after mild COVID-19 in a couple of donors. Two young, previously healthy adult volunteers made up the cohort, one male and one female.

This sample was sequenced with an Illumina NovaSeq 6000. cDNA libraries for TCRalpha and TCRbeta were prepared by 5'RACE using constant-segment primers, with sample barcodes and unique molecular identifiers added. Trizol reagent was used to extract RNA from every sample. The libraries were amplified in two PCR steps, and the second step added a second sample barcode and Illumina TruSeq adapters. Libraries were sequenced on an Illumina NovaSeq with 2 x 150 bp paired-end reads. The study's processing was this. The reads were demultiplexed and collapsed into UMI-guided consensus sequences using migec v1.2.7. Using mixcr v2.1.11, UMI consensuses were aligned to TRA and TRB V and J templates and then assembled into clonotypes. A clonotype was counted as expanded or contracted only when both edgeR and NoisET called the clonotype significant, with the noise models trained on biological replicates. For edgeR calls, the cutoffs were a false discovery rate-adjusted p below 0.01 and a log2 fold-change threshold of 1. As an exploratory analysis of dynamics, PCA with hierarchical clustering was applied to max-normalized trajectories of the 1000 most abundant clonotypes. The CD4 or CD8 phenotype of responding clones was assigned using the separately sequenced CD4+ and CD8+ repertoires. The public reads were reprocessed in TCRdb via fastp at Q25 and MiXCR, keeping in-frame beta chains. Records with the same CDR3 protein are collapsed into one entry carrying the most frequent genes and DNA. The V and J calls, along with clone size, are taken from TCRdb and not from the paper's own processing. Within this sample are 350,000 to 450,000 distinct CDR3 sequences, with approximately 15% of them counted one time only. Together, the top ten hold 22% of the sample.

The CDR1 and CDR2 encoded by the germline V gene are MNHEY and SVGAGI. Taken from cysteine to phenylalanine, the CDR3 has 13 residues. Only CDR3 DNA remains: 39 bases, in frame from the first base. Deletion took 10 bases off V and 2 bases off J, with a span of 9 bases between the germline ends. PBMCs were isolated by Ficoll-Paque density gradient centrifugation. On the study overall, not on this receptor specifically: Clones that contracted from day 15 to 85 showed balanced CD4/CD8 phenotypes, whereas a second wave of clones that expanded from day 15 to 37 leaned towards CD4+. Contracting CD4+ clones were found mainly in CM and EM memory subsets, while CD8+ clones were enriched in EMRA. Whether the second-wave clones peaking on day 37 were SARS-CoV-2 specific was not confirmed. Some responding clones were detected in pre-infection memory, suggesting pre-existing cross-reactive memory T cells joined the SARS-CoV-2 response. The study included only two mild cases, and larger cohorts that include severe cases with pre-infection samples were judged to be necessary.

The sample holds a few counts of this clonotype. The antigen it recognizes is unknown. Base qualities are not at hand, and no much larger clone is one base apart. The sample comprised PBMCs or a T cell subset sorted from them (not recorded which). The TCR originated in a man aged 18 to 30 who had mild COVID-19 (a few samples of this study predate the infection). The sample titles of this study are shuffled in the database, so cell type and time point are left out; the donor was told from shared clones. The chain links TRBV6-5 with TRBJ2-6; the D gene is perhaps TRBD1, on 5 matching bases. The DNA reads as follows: TGTGCCACCAAAGGGGCTGGGGCCAACGTCCTGACTTTC. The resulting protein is CATKGAGANVLTF.